This is a list of T cell receptor beta chains from one sample in a study of blood T cell repertoires in COVID-19. Here immunoSEQ multiplex PCR was the method, and the copy in TCRdb shows in-frame clones only, minus some. The sample lists 400,000 or so clones, less than 95% occurring once. The material sequenced was PBMCs or T cells enriched from blood (not recorded which). These receptors were collected from a man aged 18 to 29 who had recovered from COVID-19. CDR3s include the opening cysteine and the closing phenylalanine or tryptophan. D genes are given only for firm matches. Clone size is shown for a subset of rows, as once, few, many or a class of expanded clone.

d_call	v_call	j_call	clone_size	cdr3_nt	cdr3_aa
.	TRBV27	TRBJ2-6	.	TGTGCCAGCAGGACCGGGACAGGGGCCAACGTCCTGACTTTC	CASRTGTGANVLTF
TRBD1	TRBV29-1	TRBJ1-2	.	TGCAGCGTAGAGGACAGGGTGGCTGGCTACACCTTC	CSVEDRVAGYTF
.	TRBV7-9	TRBJ1-6	.	TGTGCCAGCAGCCCCCCCGCCCTCCACTTT	CASSPPALHF
TRBD1	TRBV29-1	TRBJ2-5	.	TGCAGCGTTGTTTTAGGAATAACAGGGGTGGGGACCCAGTACTTC	CSVVLGITGVGTQYF
TRBD2	TRBV18	TRBJ2-5	.	TGTGCCAGCTCACCACTGCCCCGCGGAATTAGCGGGAAAGAGACCCAGTACTTC	CASSPLPRGISGKETQYF
TRBD1	TRBV11-3	TRBJ1-1	.	TGTGCCAGCAGCTTAGGACAGGGAGCTGTAGCTTTCTTT	CASSLGQGAVAFF
.	TRBV5-1	TRBJ1-1	.	TGCGCCAGCAGCTTGGGGGACTCCAATCGAGCTTTCTTT	CASSLGDSNRAFF
TRBD1	TRBV7-9	TRBJ1-1	.	TGTGCCAGCAGCTTACTACAGGGGTCCCCGAACACTGAAGCTTTCTTT	CASSLLQGSPNTEAFF
.	TRBV2	TRBJ1-2	.	TGTGCCAGCAGTGTTTCTGCCCAAGAGGATTATGGCTACACCTTC	CASSVSAQEDYGYTF
TRBD1	TRBV6-5	TRBJ1-2	.	TGTGCCAGCAGTTACTCGATACAGGGGGCAAACTATGGCTACACCTTC	CASSYSIQGANYGYTF
.	TRBV30	TRBJ1-2	.	TGTGCCTGGAGTGTATCCAGTTATGGCTACACCTTC	CAWSVSSYGYTF
TRBD1	TRBV27	TRBJ1-2	.	TGTGCCAGCAGTTACAGGGGGGCTAAACGAAATGGCTACACCTTC	CASSYRGAKRNGYTF
.	TRBV25-1	TRBJ1-1	.	TGTGCCAGCTCCGTCGGTTTACAGGGTGAAGCTTTCTTT	CASSVGLQGEAFF
.	TRBV7-8	TRBJ2-1	.	TGTGCCAGTGAGGAGCGGAGGGAAGGGTTGAACAATGAGCAGTTCTTC	CASEERREGLNNEQFF
.	TRBV18	TRBJ1-1	.	TGTGCCAGTCCCGCGGCGGGCACTGAAGCTTTCTTT	CASPAAGTEAFF
.	TRBV7-9	TRBJ2-3	.	TGTGCCAGCAGCTTCCGAACGTCGAGCTCAGATACGCAGTATTTT	CASSFRTSSSDTQYF
.	TRBV3-1/TRBV3-2	TRBJ1-2	.	TGTGCCAGCAGCGAACTTCAGGGGACCCCCTCCTATGGCTACACCTTC	CASSELQGTPSYGYTF
.	TRBV11-2	TRBJ1-5	.	TGTGCCAGCAGCTTAGGTCCGAATCAGCCCCAGCATTTT	CASSLGPNQPQHF
.	TRBV10-3	TRBJ1-4	.	TGTGCCATCAGTGAGTCAGGAGGAAACGAAAAACTGTTTTTT	CAISESGGNEKLFF
.	TRBV19	TRBJ2-1	.	TGTGCCAGTAGCTGGGACAACTACAATGAGCAGTTCTTC	CASSWDNYNEQFF
TRBD2	TRBV28	TRBJ2-7	.	TGTGCCAGCATTAGAGAGGCTAGCGGGAGCCACGAGCAGTACTTC	CASIREASGSHEQYF
.	TRBV5-8	TRBJ1-2	.	TGTGCCACCTTGCGACTGGGGGGCTATGGCTACACCTTC	CATLRLGGYGYTF
TRBD1	TRBV6-1	TRBJ1-1	once	TGTGCCAGCAGTGACAGGGGGGCAGCTTTCTTT	CASSDRGAAFF
TRBD1	TRBV3-1/TRBV3-2	TRBJ1-2	once	TGTGCCAGCAGCCGAGGGGGCGGAAGGGATGGCTACACCTTC	CASSRGGGRDGYTF
TRBD2	TRBV19	TRBJ2-2	.	TGTGCCAGTACCTCTAGCGGGAGTATTGGCGGGGAGCTGTTTTTT	CASTSSGSIGGELFF
.	TRBV9	TRBJ1-3	.	TGTGCCAGCCAGGCCGGCTCTGGAAACACCATATATTTT	CASQAGSGNTIYF
.	TRBV7-8	TRBJ2-5	.	TGTGCCAGCAGCTTAGAATCGTACCAAGAGACCCAGTACTTC	CASSLESYQETQYF
.	TRBV28	TRBJ1-6	.	TGTGCCAGCAGTCCTACAGGTGTCGAATCACCCCTCCACTTT	CASSPTGVESPLHF
TRBD2	TRBV5-1	TRBJ2-1	.	TGCGCCAGCAGCGTTCCTAGCGGGAGGGTATACAATGAGCAGTTCTTC	CASSVPSGRVYNEQFF
.	TRBV12-3/TRBV12-4	TRBJ1-2	few	TGTGCCAGCAGTACGGGGGGGTATGGCTACACCTTC	CASSTGGYGYTF
TRBD1	TRBV5-4	TRBJ1-2	.	TGTGCCAGCAGCCCCTTAGACAGGGCTGCCAACTATGGCTACACCTTC	CASSPLDRAANYGYTF
.	TRBV9	TRBJ2-5	many	TGTGCCAGCAGCGTAGCTCCGGGGAACTTAGAGACCCAGTACTTC	CASSVAPGNLETQYF
.	TRBV28	TRBJ1-2	.	TGTGCCAGCAGTCCAGCCGGGACATTTAACTATGGCTACACCTTC	CASSPAGTFNYGYTF
.	TRBV5-4	TRBJ1-3	.	TGTGCCAGCAGCTTTCGGGGGGCTCTCTCTGGAAACACCATATATTTT	CASSFRGALSGNTIYF
.	TRBV3-1/TRBV3-2	TRBJ1-1	.	TGTGCCAGCAGCCAAGATCTCAGGGGTTGGGCTTTCTTT	CASSQDLRGWAFF
TRBD2	TRBV2	TRBJ2-5	.	TGTGCCAGCAGTGAATCATTAGCGGGAGTGGAGACCCAGTACTTC	CASSESLAGVETQYF
.	TRBV7-8	TRBJ2-3	.	TGTGCCAGCAGCCTCCATCCGGTTAACTTACCAGATACGCAGTATTTT	CASSLHPVNLPDTQYF